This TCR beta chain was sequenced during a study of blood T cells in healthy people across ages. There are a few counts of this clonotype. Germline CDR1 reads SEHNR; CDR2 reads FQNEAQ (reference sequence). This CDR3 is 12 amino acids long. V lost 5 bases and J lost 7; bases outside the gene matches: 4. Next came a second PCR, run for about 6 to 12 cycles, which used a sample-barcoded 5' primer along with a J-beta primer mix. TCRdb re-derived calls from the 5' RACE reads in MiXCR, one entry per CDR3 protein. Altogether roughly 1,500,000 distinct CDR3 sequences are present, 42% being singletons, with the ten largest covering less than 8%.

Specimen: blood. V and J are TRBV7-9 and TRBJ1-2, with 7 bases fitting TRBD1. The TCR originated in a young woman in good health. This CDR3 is CASSGGGFGYTF. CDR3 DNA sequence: TGTGCCAGCAGCGGAGGGGGCTTTGGCTACACCTTC.